A single sample is the source of the 10 T cell receptor beta chains below, sequenced in a study of blood T cell repertoires in COVID-19. Libraries were prepared by immunoSEQ multiplex PCR; TCRdb keeps only in-frame clonotypes and omits some of them. Of about 140,000 clones in the sample, 88% were seen once. The sequenced sample was peripheral blood. The receptors originated from a woman aged 50 to 60 with acute or convalescent COVID-19.

This chain uses TRBV7-9 with TRBJ2-7, with a weak D call TRBD1 (5 bases). Germline assignment: CDR1 SEHNR and CDR2 FQNEAQ (reference sequence). V was cut by 5 bases and J by 0 bases, with 17 bases left in between. The CDR3 is 16 residues long. This CDR3 is CASSPGSPLSSYEQYF. The CDR3 DNA sequence: TGTGCCAGCAGCCCAGGGTCACCCCTGAGCTCCTACGAGCAGTACTTC.

A remark on this clone: Other DNA variants within this sample encode the same CDR3. The chain has TRBV10-1 and TRBJ2-3, with D perhaps TRBD1 (6 bases). The CDR3 extends over 15 amino acids. Germline CDR1 reads WNHNN; CDR2 reads SYGVQD (reference sequence). Trimming left V 3 bases short and J 2 bases short, with 12 bases between. For the CDR3, the DNA is TGCGCCAGCAGTGAAGACAGGAGATACACAGATACGCAGTATTTT. Protein: CASSEDRRYTDTQYF.

This rearrangement joins TRBV5-4 to TRBJ1-4; TRBD1 aligns across 8 bases. CDR1 is SGHNT, CDR2 YYREEE, per germline (reference sequence). Trimming cost V 4 bases and J 3 bases; bases outside gene matches: 5. This CDR3 has 15 residues. Here the CDR3 reads CASSPGQAPNEKLFF. The CDR3 coding sequence is TGTGCCAGCAGCCCGGGACAGGCGCCTAATGAAAAACTGTTTTTT.

The chain carries TRBV30 and TRBJ2-1; the D gene is possibly TRBD2 (7 bases). The CDR3 loop spans 15 amino acids. Trimming removed 3 bases at V and 4 bases at J, with 16 bases between. In germline, CDR1 is GTSNPN, CDR2 SVGIG (reference sequence). In nucleotides, the CDR3 is TGTGCCTGGAGACCGTGGGGGGGGCCTTACAATGAGCAGTTCTTC. This gives the protein CAWRPWGGPYNEQFF. Combining the CDR3 with reference TRBV30 and TRBJ2-1 gives the whole variable domain SQTIHQWPATLVQPVGSPLSLECTVEGTSNPNLYWYRQAAGRGLQLLFYSVGIGQISSEVPQNLSASRPQDRQFILSSKKLLLSDSGFYLCAWRPWGGPYNEQFFGPGTRLTVL.

This chain connects TRBV19 to TRBJ2-1, with TRBD2 as a possible D gene (6 bases). The CDR3 covers 15 residues. CDR1 is LNHDA and CDR2 is SQIVND in the germline V gene (reference sequence). Trimming removed 7 bases from V and 0 bases from J, with 13 bases in between. The CDR3 DNA reads as TGTGCCAGTACCCTCGGAGGGAGCTCCTACAATGAGCAGTTCTTC. Its protein is CASTLGGSSYNEQFF.

The chain carries TRBV18 and TRBJ1-5; TRBD1 aligns across 8 bases. V gave up 2 bases and J gave up 7 bases; unmatched junction bases: 7. This CDR3 has 15 residues. CDR1 is KGHSH, CDR2 LQKENI, per germline. The DNA of the CDR3 is TGTGCCAGCTCACCAGGCAGGGGGCGCGGACAGCCCCAGCATTTT. Amino acid sequence: CASSPGRGRGQPQHF.

The chain employs TRBV9 and TRBJ2-5, with D perhaps TRBD2 (6 bases). Trimming shortened V by 4 bases and J by 3 bases, and 10 bases separated the two germline ends. The germline gives CDR1 SGDLS, CDR2 YYNGEE. The CDR3 contains 13 residues. The CDR3 reads CASSLWGEETQYF. CDR3 in DNA: TGTGCCAGCAGCTTATGGGGGGAAGAGACCCAGTACTTC.

This sequence joins TRBV7-9 and TRBJ2-3; D perhaps matches TRBD1 (6 bases). The germline V and J ends were trimmed by 3 bases and 3 bases, with 19 bases remaining between them. Germline CDR1 reads SEHNR; CDR2 reads FQNEAQ (reference sequence). The CDR3 spans 17 residues. The CDR3 region has the DNA TGTGCCAGCAGCTTTAACCCAGGGGTGAGGATGACAGATACGCAGTATTTT. This encodes CASSFNPGVRMTDTQYF.

This clone was observed a few times. The chain has TRBV19 and TRBJ1-1, with D maybe TRBD1 (6 bases). The CDR3 runs to 13 residues. Germline V CDR1 and CDR2: LNHDA, SQIVND (reference sequence). Trimming took off 5 bases at V and 1 base at J, with 8 bases between the two ends. The CDR3 protein is CASSSDRNTEAFF. In nucleotides, the CDR3 is TGTGCCAGTAGTTCGGACAGGAACACTGAAGCTTTCTTT.

The V call is TRBV18, the J call TRBJ2-7, with 8 bases that match TRBD1. Unmatched junction bases numbered 1, after V lost 0 bases and J lost 3 bases. CDR1 is KGHSH and CDR2 is LQKENI in the germline V gene. The CDR3 has 14 residues. Written as DNA, the CDR3 is TGTGCCAGCTCACCACCAGACAGGGGCTACGAGCAGTACTTC. This encodes CASSPPDRGYEQYF.